This TCR beta chain appears in the sequencing data of a study of T cells expressing NK-cell markers. Germline lookup yields CDR1 SGHAT and CDR2 FQNNGV. The CDR3 is 13 residues long. TCRdb re-called the 5' RACE reads; every CDR3 protein appears as one record, without DNA. The sample includes 120,000 to 150,000 distinct CDR3 sequences. This sequence was found in a man aged 18 to 30 in good health. Material: blood T cells: a sorted CD56 or NKG2C T cell subset, CD4+ or CD8+ T cells, or bulk PBMC T cells (not recorded which). The chain uses TRBV11-2 and TRBJ2-1; there is no DNA to check the TCRdb D call of TRBD1. The CDR3 is CASSLEIGAYEFF.